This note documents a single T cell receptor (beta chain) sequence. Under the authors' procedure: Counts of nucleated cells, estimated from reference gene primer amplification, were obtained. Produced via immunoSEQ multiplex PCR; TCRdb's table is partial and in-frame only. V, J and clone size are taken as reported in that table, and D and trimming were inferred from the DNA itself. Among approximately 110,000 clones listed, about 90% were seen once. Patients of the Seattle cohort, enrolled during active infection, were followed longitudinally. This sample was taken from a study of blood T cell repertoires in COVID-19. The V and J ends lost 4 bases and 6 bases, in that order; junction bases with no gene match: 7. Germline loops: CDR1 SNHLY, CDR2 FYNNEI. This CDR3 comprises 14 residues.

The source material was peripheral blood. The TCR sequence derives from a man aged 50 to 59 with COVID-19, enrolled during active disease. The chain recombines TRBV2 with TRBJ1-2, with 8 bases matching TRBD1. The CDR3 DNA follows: TGTGCCAGCAGTGGGCAGGGGGCGCTTAATGGCTACACCTTC. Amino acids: CASSGQGALNGYTF.